The sequence of this T cell receptor (beta chain) was determined in a study of regulatory T cells in long-lasting Graves disease. Time point of the sample: newly diagnosed GD, antithyroid drugs for less than 3 months. The TCR library was prepared using RNA isolated from PBMCs. Arm-PCR of CDR3 regions and iRepertoire HTBI primers were the basis on which TCR beta libraries were built. TCRdb re-called the multiplex PCR reads through MiXCR, storing one row per CDR3 protein. The table has under 300,000 distinct CDR3 sequences, around 20% seen once. V trimming: 6 bases; J trimming: 2 bases; junction bases outside the gene matches: 12. The CDR3 spans 16 residues. Per the germline V gene, CDR1 is DFQATT and CDR2 is SNEGSKA (reference sequence). Points from the study as a whole: Whereas new patients shared about a thousand public clonotypes, persistent patients shared more, at under 3,500. Small sample size may have lowered accuracy. Under persistent disease, TRBV28, TRBJ1-2 and TRBJ2-5 were used preferentially.

Concerning this clonotype: Its antigen is not known.

The source of this sequence is a female donor with Graves disease. The chain uses TRBV20-1 and TRBJ2-7, with 11 bases fitting TRBD2. The sequencing used peripheral blood mononuclear cells (PBMCs), collected at new diagnosis, from a patient treated with antithyroid drugs. The CDR3 region has the DNA TGCAGTGCCCCCTTCCCCGGGACTAGCGGTCCCTACGAGCAGTACTTC. Translating gives CSAPFPGTSGPYEQYF.